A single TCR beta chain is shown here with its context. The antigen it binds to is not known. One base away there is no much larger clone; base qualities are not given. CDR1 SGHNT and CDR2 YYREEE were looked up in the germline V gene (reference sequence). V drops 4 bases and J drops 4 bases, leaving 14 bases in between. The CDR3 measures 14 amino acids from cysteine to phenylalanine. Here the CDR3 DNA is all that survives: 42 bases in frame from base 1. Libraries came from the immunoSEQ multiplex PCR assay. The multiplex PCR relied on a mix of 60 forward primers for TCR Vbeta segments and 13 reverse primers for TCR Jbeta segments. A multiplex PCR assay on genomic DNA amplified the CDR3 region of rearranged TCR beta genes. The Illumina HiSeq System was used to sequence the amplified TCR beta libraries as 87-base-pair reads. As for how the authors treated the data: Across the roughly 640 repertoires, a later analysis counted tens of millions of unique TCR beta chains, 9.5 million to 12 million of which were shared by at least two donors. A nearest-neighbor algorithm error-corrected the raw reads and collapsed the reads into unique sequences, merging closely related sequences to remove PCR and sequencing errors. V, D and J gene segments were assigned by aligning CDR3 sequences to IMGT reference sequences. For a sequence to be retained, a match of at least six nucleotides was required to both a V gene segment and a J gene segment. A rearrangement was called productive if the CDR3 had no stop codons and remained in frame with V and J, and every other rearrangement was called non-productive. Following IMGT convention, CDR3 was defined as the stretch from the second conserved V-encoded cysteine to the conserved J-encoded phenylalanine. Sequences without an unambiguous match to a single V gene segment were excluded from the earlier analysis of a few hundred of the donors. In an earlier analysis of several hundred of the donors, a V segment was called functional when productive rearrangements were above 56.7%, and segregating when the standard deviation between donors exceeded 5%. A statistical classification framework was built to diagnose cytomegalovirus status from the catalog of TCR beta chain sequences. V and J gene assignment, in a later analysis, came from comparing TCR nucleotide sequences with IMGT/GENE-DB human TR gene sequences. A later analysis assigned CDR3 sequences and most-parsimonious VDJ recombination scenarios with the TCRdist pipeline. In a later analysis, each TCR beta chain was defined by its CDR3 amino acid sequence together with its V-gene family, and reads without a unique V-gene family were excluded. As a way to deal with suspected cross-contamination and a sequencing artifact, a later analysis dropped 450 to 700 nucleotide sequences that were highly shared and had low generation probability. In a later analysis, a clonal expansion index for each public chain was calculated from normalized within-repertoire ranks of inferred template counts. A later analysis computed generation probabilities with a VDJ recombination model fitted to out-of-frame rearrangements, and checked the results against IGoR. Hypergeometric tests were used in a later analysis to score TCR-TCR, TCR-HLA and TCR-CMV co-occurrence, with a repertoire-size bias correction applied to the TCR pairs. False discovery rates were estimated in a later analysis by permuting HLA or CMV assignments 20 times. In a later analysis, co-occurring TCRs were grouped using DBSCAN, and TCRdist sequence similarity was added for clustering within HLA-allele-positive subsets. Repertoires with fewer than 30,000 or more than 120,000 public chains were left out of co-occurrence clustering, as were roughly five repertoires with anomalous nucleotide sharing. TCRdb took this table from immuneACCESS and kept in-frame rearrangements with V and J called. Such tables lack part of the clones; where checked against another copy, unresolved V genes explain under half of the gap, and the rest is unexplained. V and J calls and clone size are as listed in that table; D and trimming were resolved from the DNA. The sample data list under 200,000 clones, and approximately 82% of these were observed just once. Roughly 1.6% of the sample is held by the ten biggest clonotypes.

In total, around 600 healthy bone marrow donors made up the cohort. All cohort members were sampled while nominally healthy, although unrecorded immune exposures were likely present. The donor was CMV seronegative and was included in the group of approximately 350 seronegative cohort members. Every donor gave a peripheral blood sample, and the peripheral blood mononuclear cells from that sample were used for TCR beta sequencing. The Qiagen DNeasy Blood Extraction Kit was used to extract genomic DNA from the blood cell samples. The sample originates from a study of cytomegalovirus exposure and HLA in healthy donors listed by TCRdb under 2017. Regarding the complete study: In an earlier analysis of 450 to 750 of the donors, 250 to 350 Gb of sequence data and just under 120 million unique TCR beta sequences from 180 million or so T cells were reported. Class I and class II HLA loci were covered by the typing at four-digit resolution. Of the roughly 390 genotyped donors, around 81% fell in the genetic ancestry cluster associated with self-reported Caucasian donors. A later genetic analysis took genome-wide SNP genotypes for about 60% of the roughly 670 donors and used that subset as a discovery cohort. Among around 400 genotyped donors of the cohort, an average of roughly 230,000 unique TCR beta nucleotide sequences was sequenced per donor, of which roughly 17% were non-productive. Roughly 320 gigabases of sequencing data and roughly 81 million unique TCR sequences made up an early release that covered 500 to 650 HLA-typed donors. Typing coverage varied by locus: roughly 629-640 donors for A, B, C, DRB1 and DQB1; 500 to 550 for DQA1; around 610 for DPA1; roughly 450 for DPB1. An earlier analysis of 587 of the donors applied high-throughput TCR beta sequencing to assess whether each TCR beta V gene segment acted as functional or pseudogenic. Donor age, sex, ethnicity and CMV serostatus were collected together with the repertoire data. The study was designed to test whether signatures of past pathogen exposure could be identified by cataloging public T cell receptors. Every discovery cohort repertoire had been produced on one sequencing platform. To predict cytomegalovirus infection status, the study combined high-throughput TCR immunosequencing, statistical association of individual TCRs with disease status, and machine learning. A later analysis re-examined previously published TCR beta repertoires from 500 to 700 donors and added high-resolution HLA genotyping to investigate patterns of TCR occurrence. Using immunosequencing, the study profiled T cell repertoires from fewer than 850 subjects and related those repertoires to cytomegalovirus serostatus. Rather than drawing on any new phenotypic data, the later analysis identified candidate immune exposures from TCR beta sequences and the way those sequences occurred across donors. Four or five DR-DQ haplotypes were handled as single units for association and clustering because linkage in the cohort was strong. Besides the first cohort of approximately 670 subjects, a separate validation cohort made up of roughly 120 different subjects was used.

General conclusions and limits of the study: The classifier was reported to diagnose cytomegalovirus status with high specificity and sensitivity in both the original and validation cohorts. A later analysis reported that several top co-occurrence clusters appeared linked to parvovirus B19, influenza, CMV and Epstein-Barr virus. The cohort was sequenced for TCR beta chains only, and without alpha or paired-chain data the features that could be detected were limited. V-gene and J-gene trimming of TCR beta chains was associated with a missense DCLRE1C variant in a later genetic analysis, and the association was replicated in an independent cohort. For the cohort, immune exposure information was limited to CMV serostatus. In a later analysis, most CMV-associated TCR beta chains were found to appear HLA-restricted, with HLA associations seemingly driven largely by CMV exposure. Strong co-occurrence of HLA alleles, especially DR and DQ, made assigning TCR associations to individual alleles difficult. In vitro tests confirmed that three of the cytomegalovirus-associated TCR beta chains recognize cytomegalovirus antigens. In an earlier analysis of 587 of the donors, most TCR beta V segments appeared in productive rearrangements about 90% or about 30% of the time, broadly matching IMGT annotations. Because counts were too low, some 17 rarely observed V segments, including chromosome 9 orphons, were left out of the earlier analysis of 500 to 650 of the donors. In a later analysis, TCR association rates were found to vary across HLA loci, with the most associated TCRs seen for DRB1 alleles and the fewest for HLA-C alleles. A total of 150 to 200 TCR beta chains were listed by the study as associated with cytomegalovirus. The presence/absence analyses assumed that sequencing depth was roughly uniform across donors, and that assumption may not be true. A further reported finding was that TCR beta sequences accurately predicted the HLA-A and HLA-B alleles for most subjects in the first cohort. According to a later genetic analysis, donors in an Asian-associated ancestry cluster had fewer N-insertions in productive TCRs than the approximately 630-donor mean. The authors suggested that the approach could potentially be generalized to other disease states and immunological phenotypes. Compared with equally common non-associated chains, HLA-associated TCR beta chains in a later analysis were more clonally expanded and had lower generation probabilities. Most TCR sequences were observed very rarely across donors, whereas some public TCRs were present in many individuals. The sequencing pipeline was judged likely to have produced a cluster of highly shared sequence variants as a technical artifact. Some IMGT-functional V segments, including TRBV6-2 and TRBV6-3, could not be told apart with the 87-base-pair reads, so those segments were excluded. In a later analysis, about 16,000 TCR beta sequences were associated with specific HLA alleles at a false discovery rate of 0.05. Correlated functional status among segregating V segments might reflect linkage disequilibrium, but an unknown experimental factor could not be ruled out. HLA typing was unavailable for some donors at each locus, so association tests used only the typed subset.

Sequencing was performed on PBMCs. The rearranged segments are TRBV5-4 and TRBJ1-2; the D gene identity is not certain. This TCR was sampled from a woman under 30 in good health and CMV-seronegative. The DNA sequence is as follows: TGTGCCAGCAGCCCGGCCCTCACGGGCTATGGCTACACCTTC. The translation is CASSPALTGYGYTF.